Listed below are T cell receptor beta chains from one sample, sequenced in a study of T-cell reconstitution after alpha-beta-depleted transplantation in children. One entry per CDR3 protein, called by TCRdb with MiXCR from the PCR reads. The sample has some 260,000 distinct CDR3 sequences, about 24% seen once; the top ten hold 4.5% to 5.5%. Sequenced here: PBMCs, mostly from graft donor cells, sampled 360 days after TCRalphabeta/CD19-depleted stem cell transplant. These receptors were taken from a female patient between 2 and 15 years old who had a stem cell transplant for congenital amegakaryocytic thrombocytopenia, so the T cells may come from the graft donor. Both conserved end residues are part of each CDR3. The D gene is left open where the match is weak. Only some rows state a clone size, as once, few, many or a class for expanded clones.

v_call	d_call	j_call	clone_size	cdr3_nt	cdr3_aa
TRBV6-5	TRBD2	TRBJ2-7	many	TGTGCCAGCAGTTATACTAGCGGGTCCTACGAGCAGTACTTC	CASSYTSGSYEQYF
TRBV28	TRBD1	TRBJ2-7	few	TGTGCCAGCAGTTCCCCCCGACAGGGACACTACGAGCAGTACTTC	CASSSPRQGHYEQYF
TRBV15	TRBD1	TRBJ2-4	few	TGTGCCACCACCCCCCTTCCGGGACAGGGTGTAGGGATGGCCAAAAACATTCAGTACTTC	CATTPLPGQGVGMAKNIQYF
TRBV12-3/TRBV12-4	-	TRBJ1-1	-	TGTGCCAGCAGTTTGGGCTGGCAGTCGAACACTGAAGCTTTCTTT	CASSLGWQSNTEAFF
TRBV10-3	-	TRBJ2-5	few	TGTGCCATCAGTGTAGGGGAAGAGACCCAGTACTTC	CAISVGEETQYF
TRBV15	-	TRBJ2-1	-	TGTGCCACCAGCATTTTCTGGACGGATCACAATGAGCAGTTCTTC	CATSIFWTDHNEQFF
TRBV20-1	-	TRBJ1-1	-	TGCAGTGCTCTAGGCCAGCGAAACACTGAAGCTTTCTTT	CSALGQRNTEAFF
TRBV20-1	-	TRBJ2-1	few	TGCAGTGCTAGGGGGGGTGCTAGCCCCCGACACAATGAGCAGTTCTTC	CSARGGASPRHNEQFF
TRBV5-6	TRBD1	TRBJ2-5	few	TGTGCCAGCAGCCAAGTGACAGGGTACCAAGAGACCCAGTACTTC	CASSQVTGYQETQYF
TRBV12-3/TRBV12-4	TRBD1	TRBJ2-1	-	TGTGCCAGCAGATGGACAGGGAACTACAATGAGCAGTTCTTC	CASRWTGNYNEQFF
TRBV12-3/TRBV12-4	TRBD1	TRBJ2-7	many	TGTGCCAGCAGTTTAGGGACAGGTTGGAAGCAGTACTTC	CASSLGTGWKQYF
TRBV4-3	-	TRBJ1-1	-	TGCGCCAGCAGCCAAGACCTGCGAACCAAGAACACTGAAGCTTTCTTT	CASSQDLRTKNTEAFF
TRBV6-5	TRBD2	TRBJ2-3	-	TGTGCCACAGCGGGAGACACAGATACGCAGTATTTT	CATAGDTDTQYF
TRBV5-1	-	TRBJ2-7	-	TGCGCCAGCAGCCAAGGGACGGCAGCCCACTACGAGCAGTACTTC	CASSQGTAAHYEQYF
TRBV12-3/TRBV12-4	-	TRBJ1-6	few	TGTGCCAGCAGGAGCTCCTATAATTCACCCCTCCACTTT	CASRSSYNSPLHF
TRBV7-3	-	TRBJ2-2	-	TGTGCCAGCAGAATGGAGGGGGCCACGAACACCGGGGAGCTGTTTTTT	CASRMEGATNTGELFF
TRBV5-1	-	TRBJ1-1	-	TGCGCCAGCAGCTTGGGGACCCTGGGGATGAACACTGAAGCTTTCTTT	CASSLGTLGMNTEAFF
TRBV4-2	-	TRBJ1-1	few	TGTGCCAGCAGCCCTAGGGGGGGCTTGAACACTGAAGCTTTCTTT	CASSPRGGLNTEAFF
TRBV12-3/TRBV12-4	TRBD2	TRBJ2-1	-	TGTGCCAGCAGTGTCGGGGCTAGCGGGGAAATCTACAATGAGCAGTTCTTC	CASSVGASGEIYNEQFF
TRBV20-1	-	TRBJ2-7	-	TGCAGTGCAGAGGGGGGGAACTACGAGCAGTACTTC	CSAEGGNYEQYF
TRBV25-1	-	TRBJ2-7	few	TGTGCCAGCAGTGAATTAAAGGGTACCTACGAGCAGTACTTC	CASSELKGTYEQYF
TRBV10-3	TRBD2	TRBJ2-7	-	TGTGCCAGCTCCGGGACTAGCTCCTACGAGCAGTACTTC	CASSGTSSYEQYF
TRBV12-3/TRBV12-4	-	TRBJ1-2	few	TGTGCCAGCAGTTCCGGACTCGGTGGCTACACCTTC	CASSSGLGGYTF
TRBV10-3	-	TRBJ2-3	-	TGTGCCATCAGTGAGTCGCGACGCCCGAGGGGAGATACGCAGTATTTT	CAISESRRPRGDTQYF
TRBV20-1	TRBD1	TRBJ1-2	many	TGCAGTGCTGATAAGGGACAGGGGTATGGCTACACCTTC	CSADKGQGYGYTF
TRBV28	-	TRBJ1-1	-	TGTGCCAGCAGCCTCAACGGGAACACTGAAGCTTTCTTT	CASSLNGNTEAFF
TRBV7-2	-	TRBJ1-2	few	TGTGCCAGCAGTGATACACCCCCGGGCCCAGGGTCTAGTGGCTACACCTTC	CASSDTPPGPGSSGYTF
TRBV4-3	-	TRBJ1-1	few	TGCGCCAGCAGCTACGGAGGAGGCTCGGACACTGAAGCTTTCTTT	CASSYGGGSDTEAFF
TRBV4-1	TRBD2	TRBJ2-1	-	TGCGCCAGCAGCCCCGCGGGGCTAGCGGTCGCGGATGAGCAGTTCTTC	CASSPAGLAVADEQFF
TRBV7-9	-	TRBJ2-2	many	TGTGCCCCGGCAGGCCGAGGGGAAACCGGGGAGCTGTTTTTT	CAPAGRGETGELFF
TRBV6-5	-	TRBJ2-7	few	TGTGCCAGCAGTTACTCGAACCAGGCGGTGTACGAGCAGTACTTC	CASSYSNQAVYEQYF
TRBV4-1	-	TRBJ2-7	few	TGCGCCAGCAGCCAAGTCGTGTCTAGCGTCATGGACGAGCAGTACTTC	CASSQVVSSVMDEQYF
TRBV2	TRBD1	TRBJ2-5	-	TGTGCCAGCGTGACCGGGACAGGGAGGGAGACCCAGTACTTC	CASVTGTGRETQYF
TRBV6-5	-	TRBJ1-6	-	TGTGCCAGCAGTTACGACGATCGGGACGCTCTAACCCTCCACTTT	CASSYDDRDALTLHF
TRBV18	-	TRBJ1-1	-	TGTGCCAGCTCACCTGGGGAAAACACTGAAGCTTTCTTT	CASSPGENTEAFF
TRBV12-3/TRBV12-4	-	TRBJ1-2	few	TGTGCCAGCAGTTTATGGCAGGGGAGCTATGGCTACACCTTC	CASSLWQGSYGYTF
TRBV7-3	-	TRBJ1-6	-	TGTGCCAGCAGCTTATTAAAGACATCACCCCTCCACTTT	CASSLLKTSPLHF
TRBV28	TRBD1	TRBJ2-7	-	TGTGCCAGCAGTCCAGCCGGGACAGGGGTCCGCGAGCAGTACTTC	CASSPAGTGVREQYF
TRBV29-1	-	TRBJ2-1	-	TGCAGCGTTGGAGTAGCGGAGCCGTACTCCTACAATGAGCAGTTCTTC	CSVGVAEPYSYNEQFF
TRBV12-3/TRBV12-4	-	TRBJ1-1	few	TGTGCCAGCAGTTTGGGGCGGACGAACACTGAAGCTTTCTTT	CASSLGRTNTEAFF